The 22 T cell receptor beta chains listed next were all sequenced from one sample in a study of blood T cell repertoires in COVID-19. Produced via immunoSEQ multiplex PCR; TCRdb's table is partial and in-frame only. Of 430,000 or so clones listed, about 87% are singletons. Sequenced input: peripheral blood. Receptors originate from a man aged 18 to 29 with COVID-19, enrolled during active disease.

The rearrangement joins TRBV7-9 to TRBJ2-7; TRBD2 is a possible D gene (5 bases). V gave up 4 bases and J gave up 7 bases, with 14 bases separating them. The germline CDR1 and CDR2 sequences are SEHNR and FQNEAQ (reference sequence). CDR3 length: 13 residues. The DNA for the CDR3 is TGTGCCAGCAGCTCTCCGGGGTCGGGAGAGCAGTACTTC. This gives the protein CASSSPGSGEQYF.

The chain recombines TRBV7-9 with TRBJ2-1; D perhaps matches TRBD1 (6 bases). The CDR3 sequence is 16 residues long. Germline V gene sequence: CDR1 SEHNR, CDR2 FQNEAQ (reference sequence). V was clipped by 7 bases and J by 4 bases, with 20 bases between them. DNA of the CDR3: TGTGCCAGCAACTCTATTTCCAGGGGCCAATACAATGAGCAGTTCTTC. This gives the protein CASNSISRGQYNEQFF.

The chain uses TRBV6-1 and TRBJ2-3, with D tentatively TRBD1 (5 bases). The CDR3 is 16 amino acids. The V end was cut by 0 bases, the J end by 4 bases, with 14 bases between. Germline values: CDR1 MNHNS, CDR2 SASEGT. CDR3 nucleotide sequence: TGTGCCAGCAGTGAAGCGGAGCTGGGGCCACCAGATACGCAGTATTTT. Translation: CASSEAELGPPDTQYF.

The chain employs TRBV11-2 and TRBJ1-2, with 7 nucleotides matching TRBD1. The germline V gene encodes CDR1 SGHAT and CDR2 FQNNGV. Germline trimming cut 5 bases from V and 0 bases from J; bases unmatched to any gene: 9. There are 16 residues in the CDR3. CDR3 protein: CASSPISGTANYGYTF. Written as DNA, the CDR3 is TGTGCCAGCAGCCCAATCTCCGGGACAGCTAACTATGGCTACACCTTC.

A few counts support this clone. The chain employs TRBV28 and TRBJ2-5; 7 nucleotides align to TRBD2. The CDR3 sequence is 14 residues long. CDR1 MDHEN and CDR2 SYDVKM come from the germline V gene. V dropped 5 bases and J dropped 2; count of bases not matched to a gene: 5. The CDR3 DNA sequence: TGTGCCAGCAGTCTTACGGGAGGTCAAGAGACCCAGTACTTC. Residues: CASSLTGGQETQYF.

The chain combines TRBV24-1 with TRBJ2-1, with 10 positions matching TRBD1. CDR1 is KGHDR and CDR2 is SFDVKD in the germline V gene. The CDR3 has 17 amino acids. V lost 3 bases to trimming and J lost 10 bases; unmatched junction nucleotides: 14. The CDR3, as DNA: TGTGCCACCAGTGATCCGAGGGGGACAGGGGCTCATGGGGAGCAGTTCTTC. Amino acid sequence: CATSDPRGTGAHGEQFF.

This sequence joins TRBV2 and TRBJ2-5; 11 bases are a match to TRBD1. CDR1 and CDR2 from the germline V gene are SNHLY and FYNNEI. Trimming took 5 bases from V and 5 from J; bases not matched to a gene: 7. This CDR3 comprises 15 residues. CDR3 sequence: CASSYRTGGGETQYF. The CDR3 DNA sequence: TGTGCCAGCAGTTACAGGACAGGGGGCGGTGAGACCCAGTACTTC. The complete variable domain, with remaining parts taken from reference TRBV2 and TRBJ2-5, reads EPEVTQTPSHQVTQMGQEVILRCVPISNHLYFYWYRQILGQKVEFLVSFYNNEISEKSEIFDDQFSVERPDGSNFTLKIRSTKLEDSAMYFCASSYRTGGGETQYFGPGTRLLVL.

This clone was seen a handful of times. The chain recombines TRBV27 with TRBJ1-1; TRBD1 matches 9 bases. This CDR3 comprises 17 residues. Germline trimming cut 1 base from V and 3 bases from J; bases unmatched to any gene: 9. Looked up from germline, CDR1 is MNHEY and CDR2 is SMNVEV (reference sequence). CDR3 residues: CASSLLGQGRFDTEAFF. For the CDR3, the DNA is TGTGCCAGCAGTTTATTGGGACAGGGTCGATTTGACACTGAAGCTTTCTTT.

V usage is TRBV19 and J usage is TRBJ2-1, with TRBD2 identical over 13 bases. Germline trimming cut 5 bases from V and 6 bases from J; bases unmatched to any gene: 7. The CDR3 runs to 16 residues. Germline-derived CDR1 and CDR2 are LNHDA and SQIVND (reference sequence). The CDR3 loop reads CASSPRGLAGFNEQFF. Here the CDR3 DNA reads TGTGCCAGTAGTCCACGGGGACTAGCGGGATTCAATGAGCAGTTCTTC.

The chain employs TRBV10-2 and TRBJ1-5, with TRBD1 matching over 7 bases. The CDR3 sequence is 15 residues long. Germline assignment: CDR1 WSHSY and CDR2 SAAADI. V lost 9 bases, J lost 7 bases, and 15 bases stayed unmatched. CDR3 amino acids: CARQECRQGKQPQHF. In DNA form, the CDR3 reads TGCGCCAGACAGGAGTGTCGACAGGGTAAACAGCCCCAGCATTTT.

This clone was recorded once. CDR3 loop: CASSLTGGYEQYF. DNA for the CDR3: TGTGCCAGCAGCCTTACAGGGGGTTACGAGCAGTACTTC. This chain connects TRBV5-4 to TRBJ2-7, with 8 bases matching TRBD1. Germline lookup yields CDR1 SGHNT and CDR2 YYREEE (reference sequence). The CDR3 loop spans 13 amino acids. Trimming at V came to 4 bases and at J to 4 bases, leaving 4 bases not matched to a gene.

V and J are TRBV21-1 and TRBJ1-2; TRBD1 was called by the table and not checked on the DNA. TRBV21-1 is an annotated pseudogene. The CDR3 consists of 16 residues. CDR3 nucleotides: TGTGCCATCACACCTCAGGGGGGCGGAGAACACTATGGCTACACCTTC. Its translation: CAITPQGGGEHYGYTF.

This chain connects TRBV6-5 to TRBJ1-3, with 8 nucleotides matching TRBD1. This CDR3 has 14 amino acids. Losses at the gene ends were 4 bases for V and 2 bases for J; bases not matched to a gene: 1. In germline, CDR1 is MNHEY, CDR2 SVGAGI. The CDR3 sequence is CASSSQGAGNTIYF. The CDR3 nucleotides read TGTGCCAGCAGTTCACAGGGGGCTGGAAACACCATATATTTT.

The chain has TRBV4-1 and TRBJ2-1, with D uncertain. The V end was cut by 3 bases, the J end by 4 bases, with 7 bases between. Looked up from germline, CDR1 is MGHRA and CDR2 is YSYEKL. The length of the CDR3 is 13 residues. This chain's CDR3 is CASSHSEYNEQFF. Written as DNA, the CDR3 is TGCGCCAGCAGCCATTCCGAGTACAATGAGCAGTTCTTC.

The V gene is TRBV6-6, the J gene TRBJ1-6; maybe TRBD1 (6 bases). This CDR3 spans 13 amino acids. Germline V gene lookup returns CDR1 MNHNY and CDR2 SVGAGI (reference sequence). V was cut by 4 bases and J by 12 bases, with 13 bases left in between. The CDR3 spells CASSSSDSEPLHF. The DNA of the CDR3 is TGTGCCAGCAGTTCCTCGGACAGCGAACCCCTCCACTTT.

The chain links TRBV2 to TRBJ2-3, with D tentatively TRBD2 (6 bases). The germline V gene encodes CDR1 SNHLY and CDR2 FYNNEI. This CDR3 has 15 residues. Between the trimmed V and J ends, which lost 11 bases and 2 bases, there was a span of 20 bases. The CDR3 coding sequence is TGTGCCGGCCGGGGGACTCTTTTACTCACAGATACGCAGTATTTT. Translation gives CAGRGTLLLTDTQYF. The whole variable domain, remainder taken from reference TRBV2 and TRBJ2-3, is EPEVTQTPSHQVTQMGQEVILRCVPISNHLYFYWYRQILGQKVEFLVSFYNNEISEKSEIFDDQFSVERPDGSNFTLKIRSTKLEDSAMYFCAGRGTLLLTDTQYFGPGTRLTVL.

This clone was detected once. This sequence joins TRBV10-2 and TRBJ1-1; D perhaps matches TRBD1 (5 bases). CDR3 length equals 13 residues. Looked up from germline, CDR1 is WSHSY and CDR2 is SAAADI. Trimming shortened V by 3 bases and J by 8 bases, and 13 bases separated the two germline ends. CDR3 in amino acids: CASSETGAREAFF. The CDR3 nucleotides are TGCGCCAGCAGTGAAACAGGTGCGCGGGAAGCTTTCTTT.

The genes are TRBV1 and TRBJ2-3; the table's D gene call, TRBD2, was not cross checked with the DNA. TRBV1 is a pseudogene locus. The CDR3 is 15 amino acids. The CDR3 DNA reads as TGCACCAGCAGTCCTACTAGCGGACTCACAGATACGCAGTATTTT. Translated: CTSSPTSGLTDTQYF.

The rearrangement uses TRBV19 and TRBJ2-1; D is unclear. This CDR3 is built from 13 residues. Germline lookup yields CDR1 LNHDA and CDR2 SQIVND (reference sequence). Trimming stripped 8 bases from V and 8 bases from J, with 16 bases between. DNA of the CDR3: TGTGCCAGTTCTTATCAGGCAGTTTATGAGCAGTTCTTC. This translates into CASSYQAVYEQFF.

The chain carries TRBV19 and TRBJ2-2; D is unclear. Germline values: CDR1 LNHDA, CDR2 SQIVND (reference sequence). The V and J ends lost 7 bases and 4 bases respectively, with 13 bases between them. This CDR3 region has 14 residues. The CDR3 sequence is CASTPIDTTGELFF. DNA for the CDR3: TGTGCCAGTACCCCTATAGACACCACCGGGGAGCTGTTTTTT.

This clone was seen a handful of times. The chain combines TRBV3-1 (or the pseudogene TRBV3-2) with TRBJ2-1; no definite D call. The CDR3 runs 14 residues. Germline assignment: CDR1 LGHDT and CDR2 YNNKEL (reference sequence). The V and J ends lost 2 bases and 1 base respectively, with 6 bases between them. The CDR3 here is CASSQQASYNEQFF. Here the CDR3 DNA reads TGTGCCAGCAGCCAACAAGCGTCCTACAATGAGCAGTTCTTC.

This clone was counted once. V gene TRBV3-1 (or the pseudogene TRBV3-2) combines with J gene TRBJ2-7; maybe TRBD1 (6 bases). The CDR3 contains 14 residues. Germline loops: CDR1 LGHDT, CDR2 YNNKEL (reference sequence). V was pared by 4 bases and J by 1 base, with 11 bases between. The DNA of the CDR3 is TGTGCCAGCAGCCTCCGACAGGCTTCCTACGAGCAGTACTTC. This codes for CASSLRQASYEQYF.